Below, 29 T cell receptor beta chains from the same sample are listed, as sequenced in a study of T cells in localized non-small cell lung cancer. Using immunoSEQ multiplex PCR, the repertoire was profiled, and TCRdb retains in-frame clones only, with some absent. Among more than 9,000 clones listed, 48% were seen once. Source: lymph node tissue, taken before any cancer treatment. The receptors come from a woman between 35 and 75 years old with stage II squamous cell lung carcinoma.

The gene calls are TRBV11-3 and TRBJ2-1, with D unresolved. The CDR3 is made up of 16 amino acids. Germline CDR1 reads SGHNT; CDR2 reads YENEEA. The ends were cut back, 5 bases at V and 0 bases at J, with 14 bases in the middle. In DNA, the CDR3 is TGTGCCAGCAGCCCCTACTGGGCGAGCTCCTACAATGAGCAGTTCTTC. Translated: CASSPYWASSYNEQFF.

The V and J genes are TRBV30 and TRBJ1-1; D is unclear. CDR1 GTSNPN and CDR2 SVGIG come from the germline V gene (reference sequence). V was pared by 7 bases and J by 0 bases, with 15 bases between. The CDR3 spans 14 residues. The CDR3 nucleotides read TGTGCCTTAACCCGGAAGAACGTGAACACTGAAGCTTTCTTT. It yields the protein CALTRKNVNTEAFF.

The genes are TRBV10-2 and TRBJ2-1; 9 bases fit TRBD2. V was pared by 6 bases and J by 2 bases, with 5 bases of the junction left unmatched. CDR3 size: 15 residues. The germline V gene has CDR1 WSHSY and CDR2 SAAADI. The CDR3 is CASRKTSGPYNEQFF. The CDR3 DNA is TGCGCCAGCAGGAAGACTAGCGGCCCCTACAATGAGCAGTTCTTC.

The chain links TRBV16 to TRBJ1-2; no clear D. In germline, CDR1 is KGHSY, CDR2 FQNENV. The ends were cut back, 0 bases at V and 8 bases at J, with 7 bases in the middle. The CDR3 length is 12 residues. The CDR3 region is CASSQSRAGYTF. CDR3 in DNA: TGTGCCAGCAGCCAATCAAGGGCGGGCTACACCTTC. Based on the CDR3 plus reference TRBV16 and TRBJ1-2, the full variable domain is GEEVAQTPKHLVRGEGQKAKLYCAPIKGHSYVFWYQQVLKNEFKFLISFQNENVFDETGMPKERFSAKCLPNSPCSLEIQATKLEDSAVYFCASSQSRAGYTFGSGTRLTVV.

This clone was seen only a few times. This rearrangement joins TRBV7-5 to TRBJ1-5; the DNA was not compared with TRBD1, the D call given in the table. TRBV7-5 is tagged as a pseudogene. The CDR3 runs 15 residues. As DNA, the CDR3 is TGTGCCAGCAGCTCCCAAGGGGGCTCAAATCAGCCCCAGCATTTT. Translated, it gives CASSSQGGSNQPQHF.

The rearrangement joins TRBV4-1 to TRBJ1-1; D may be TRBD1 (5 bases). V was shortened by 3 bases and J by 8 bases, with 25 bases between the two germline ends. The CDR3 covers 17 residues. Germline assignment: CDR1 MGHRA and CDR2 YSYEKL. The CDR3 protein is CASSQGPFGLPGEEAFF. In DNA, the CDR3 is TGCGCCAGCAGCCAGGGACCCTTTGGCCTTCCCGGGGAGGAAGCTTTCTTT.

DNA of the CDR3: TGTGCCAGCAGCCCTCCTGCCAAGGGTGGAGATGGCTACACCTTC. Translation: CASSPPAKGGDGYTF. J is TRBJ1-2 and V is TRBV28; the D is unclear. The CDR3 covers 15 residues. The ends were cut back, 6 bases at V and 6 bases at J, with 20 bases in the middle. Germline CDR1 and CDR2: MDHEN and SYDVKM.

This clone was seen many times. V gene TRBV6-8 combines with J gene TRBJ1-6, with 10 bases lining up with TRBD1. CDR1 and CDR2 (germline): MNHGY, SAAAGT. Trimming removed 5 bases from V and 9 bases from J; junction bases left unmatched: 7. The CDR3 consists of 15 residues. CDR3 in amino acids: CASSAGTGVASPLHF. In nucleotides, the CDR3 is TGTGCCAGCAGTGCCGGGACAGGGGTTGCTTCACCCCTCCACTTT.

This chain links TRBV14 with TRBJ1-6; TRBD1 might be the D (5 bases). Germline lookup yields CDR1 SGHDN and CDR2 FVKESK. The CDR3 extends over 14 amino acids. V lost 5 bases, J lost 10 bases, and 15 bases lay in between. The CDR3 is CASSNQGYSSPLHF. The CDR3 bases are TGTGCCAGCAGCAATCAGGGATATTCCTCACCCCTCCACTTT.

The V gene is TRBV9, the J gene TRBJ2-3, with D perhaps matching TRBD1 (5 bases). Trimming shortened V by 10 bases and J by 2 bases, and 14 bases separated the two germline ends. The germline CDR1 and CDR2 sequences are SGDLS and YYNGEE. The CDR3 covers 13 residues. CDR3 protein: CAGNSGYTDTQYF. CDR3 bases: TGTGCCGGGAATTCAGGGTACACAGATACGCAGTATTTT.

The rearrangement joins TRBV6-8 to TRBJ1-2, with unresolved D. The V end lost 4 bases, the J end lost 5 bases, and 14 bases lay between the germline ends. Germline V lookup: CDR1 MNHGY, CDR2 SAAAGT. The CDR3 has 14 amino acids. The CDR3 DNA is TGTGCCAGCAGTTCCGAGACGGGAACTTATGGCTACACCTTC. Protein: CASSSETGTYGYTF.

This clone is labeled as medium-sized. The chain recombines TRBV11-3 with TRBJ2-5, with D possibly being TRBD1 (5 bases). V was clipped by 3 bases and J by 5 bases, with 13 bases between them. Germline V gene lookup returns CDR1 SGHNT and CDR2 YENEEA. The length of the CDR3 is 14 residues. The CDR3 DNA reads TGTGCCAGCAGCTTGGCAGGTGGGGCTGAGACCCAGTACTTC. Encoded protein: CASSLAGGAETQYF.

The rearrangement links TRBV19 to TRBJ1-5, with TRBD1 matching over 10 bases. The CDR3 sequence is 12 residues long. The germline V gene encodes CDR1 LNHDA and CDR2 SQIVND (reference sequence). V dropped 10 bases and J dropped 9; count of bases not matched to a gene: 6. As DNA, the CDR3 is TGTGCCACGGGACAGGGGACGGGGCCCCAGCATTTT. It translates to CATGQGTGPQHF.

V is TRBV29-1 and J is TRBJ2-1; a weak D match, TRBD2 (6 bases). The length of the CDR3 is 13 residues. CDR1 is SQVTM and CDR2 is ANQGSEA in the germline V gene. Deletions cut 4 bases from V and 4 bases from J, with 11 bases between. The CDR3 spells CSVVGSGYNEQFF. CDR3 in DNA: TGCAGCGTTGTCGGGAGTGGGTACAATGAGCAGTTCTTC.

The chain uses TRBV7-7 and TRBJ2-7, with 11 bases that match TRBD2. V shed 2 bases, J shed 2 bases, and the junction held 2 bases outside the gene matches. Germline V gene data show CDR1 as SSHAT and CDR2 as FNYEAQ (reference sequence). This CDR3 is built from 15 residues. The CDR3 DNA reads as TGTGCCAGCAGCTTAACTAGCGGGAGTACCTACGAGCAGTACTTC. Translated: CASSLTSGSTYEQYF.

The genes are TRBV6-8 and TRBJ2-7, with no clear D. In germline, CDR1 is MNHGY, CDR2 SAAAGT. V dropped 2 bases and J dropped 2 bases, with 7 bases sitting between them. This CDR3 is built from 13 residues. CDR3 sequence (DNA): TGTGCCAGCAGTTACGGGCTAGCCTACGAGCAGTACTTC. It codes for CASSYGLAYEQYF.

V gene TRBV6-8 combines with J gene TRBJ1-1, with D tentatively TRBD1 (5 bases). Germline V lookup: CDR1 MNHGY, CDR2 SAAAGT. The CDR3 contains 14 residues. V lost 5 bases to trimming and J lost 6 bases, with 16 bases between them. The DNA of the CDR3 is TGTGCCAGCAGTGGACAACGACGAACAGCTGAAGCTTTCTTT. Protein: CASSGQRRTAEAFF.

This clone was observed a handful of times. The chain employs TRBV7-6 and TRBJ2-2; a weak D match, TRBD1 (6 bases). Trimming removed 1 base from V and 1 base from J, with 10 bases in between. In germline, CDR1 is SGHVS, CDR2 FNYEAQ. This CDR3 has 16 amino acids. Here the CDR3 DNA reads TGTGCCAGCAGCTTAGTGAGGGGGATGAACACCGGGGAGCTGTTTTTT. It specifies CASSLVRGMNTGELFF.

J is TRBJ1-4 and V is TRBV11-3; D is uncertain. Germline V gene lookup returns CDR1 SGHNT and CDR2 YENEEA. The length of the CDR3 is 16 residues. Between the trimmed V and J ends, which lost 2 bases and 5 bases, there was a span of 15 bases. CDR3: CASSLYSRTANEKLFF. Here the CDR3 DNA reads TGTGCCAGCAGCTTATATTCGCGGACGGCGAATGAAAAACTGTTTTTT.

CDR3 amino acids: CASGLVGTARVRGYEQYF. For the CDR3, the DNA is TGTGCTAGTGGTTTGGTAGGTACTGCTCGGGTCAGGGGTTACGAGCAGTACTTC. The chain is built from TRBV12-5 and TRBJ2-7, with D perhaps TRBD1 (6 bases). The germline V and J ends were trimmed by 0 bases and 4 bases, with 22 bases remaining between them. Germline V gene sequence: CDR1 LGHNT, CDR2 FRNRAP. The CDR3 sequence is 18 residues long.

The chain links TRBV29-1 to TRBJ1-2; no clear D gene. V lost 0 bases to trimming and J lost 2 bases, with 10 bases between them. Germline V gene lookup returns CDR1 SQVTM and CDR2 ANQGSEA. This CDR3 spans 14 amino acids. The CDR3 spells CSVEDLALNYGYTF. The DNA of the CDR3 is TGCAGCGTTGAAGATCTCGCCTTGAACTATGGCTACACCTTC.

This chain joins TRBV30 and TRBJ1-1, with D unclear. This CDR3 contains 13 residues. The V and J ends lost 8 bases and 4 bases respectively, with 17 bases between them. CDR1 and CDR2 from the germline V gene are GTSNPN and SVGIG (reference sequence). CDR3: CATTWLGSTEAFF. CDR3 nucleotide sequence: TGTGCCACTACTTGGCTGGGCAGCACTGAAGCTTTCTTT.

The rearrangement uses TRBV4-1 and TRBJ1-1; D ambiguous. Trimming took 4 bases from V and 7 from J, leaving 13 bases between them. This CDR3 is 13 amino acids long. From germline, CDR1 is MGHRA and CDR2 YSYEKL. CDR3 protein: CASSRSGDGEAFF. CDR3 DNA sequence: TGCGCCAGCAGCCGGTCAGGAGACGGTGAAGCTTTCTTT.

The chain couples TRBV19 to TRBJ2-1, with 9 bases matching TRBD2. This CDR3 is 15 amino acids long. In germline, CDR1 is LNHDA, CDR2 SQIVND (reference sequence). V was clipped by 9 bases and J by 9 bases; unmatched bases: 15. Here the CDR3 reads CASTGISGSAAEQFF. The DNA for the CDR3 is TGTGCCAGCACCGGGATTAGCGGGAGCGCGGCTGAGCAGTTCTTC. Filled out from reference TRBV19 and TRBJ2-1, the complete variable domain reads DGGITQSPKYLFRKEGQNVTLSCEQNLNHDAMYWYRQDPGQGLRLIYYSQIVNDFQKGDIAEGYSVSREKKESFPLTVTSAQKNPTAFYLCASTGISGSAAEQFFGPGTRLTVL.

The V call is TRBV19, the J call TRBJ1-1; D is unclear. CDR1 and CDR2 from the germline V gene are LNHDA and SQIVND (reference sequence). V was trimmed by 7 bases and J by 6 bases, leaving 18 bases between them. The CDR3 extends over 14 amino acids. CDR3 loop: CASTSTRLGAEAFF. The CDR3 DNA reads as TGTGCCAGTACCTCTACACGGCTCGGCGCTGAAGCTTTCTTT.

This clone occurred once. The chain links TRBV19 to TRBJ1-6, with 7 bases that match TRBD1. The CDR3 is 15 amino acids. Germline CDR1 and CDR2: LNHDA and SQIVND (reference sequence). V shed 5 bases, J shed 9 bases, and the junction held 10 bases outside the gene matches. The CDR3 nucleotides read TGTGCCAGTAGTTCCACAGGGGCAAGAAGTTCACCCCTCCACTTT. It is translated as CASSSTGARSSPLHF.

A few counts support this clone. In DNA, the CDR3 is TGTGCCAGCAGCTTAGGTCGACAGGGGGTACTCACAGATACGCAGTATTTT. Translation: CASSLGRQGVLTDTQYF. V gene TRBV11-3 combines with J gene TRBJ2-3, with 9 bases fitting TRBD1. CDR1 is SGHNT and CDR2 is YENEEA in the germline V gene. The CDR3 contains 17 residues. Unmatched junction bases numbered 7, after V lost 1 base and J lost 2 bases.

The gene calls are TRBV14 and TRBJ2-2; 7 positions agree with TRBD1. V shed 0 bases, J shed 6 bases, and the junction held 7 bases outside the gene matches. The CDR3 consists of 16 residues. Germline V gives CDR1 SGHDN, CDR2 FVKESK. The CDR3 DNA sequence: TGTGCCAGCAGCCAAGACAAGACAGGGTGGTCCGGGGAGCTGTTTTTT. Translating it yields CASSQDKTGWSGELFF.

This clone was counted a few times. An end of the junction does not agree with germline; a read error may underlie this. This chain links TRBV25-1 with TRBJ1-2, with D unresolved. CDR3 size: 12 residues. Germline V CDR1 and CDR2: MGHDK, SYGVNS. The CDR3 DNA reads TGTGCCGGCAGTGATTGGAGTTCTGGCTACACCTTC. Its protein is CAGSDWSSGYTF.